This passage covers 21 T cell receptor beta chains from one sample sequenced in a study of response to subunit inactivated influenza vaccine. TCRdb itself ran the RT-PCR reads through MiXCR, one entry per CDR3 protein. Here the sample spans around 850,000 distinct CDR3 sequences, 18% being singletons. This sample comprised PBMCs from blood, obtained more than 4 days after vaccination. The receptor source for this set is a man in his fifties who received an inactivated influenza vaccine.

This clonotype was recorded a few times. This chain connects TRBV12-3 or TRBV12-4 to TRBJ1-1, with D possibly matching TRBD1 (6 bases). Trimming cost V 5 bases and J 0 bases, with 13 bases left between them. This CDR3 spans 15 amino acids. Here the CDR3 DNA reads TGTGCCAGCAGTCCCCTTCAGGGGTTGAACACTGAAGCTTTCTTT. This translates into CASSPLQGLNTEAFF.

The V call is TRBV6-5, the J call TRBJ2-3, with 8 nucleotides matching TRBD1. CDR3 length: 17 residues. Germline V gives CDR1 MNHEY, CDR2 SVGAGI. V lost 4 bases to trimming and J lost 3 bases; unmatched junction nucleotides: 12. The CDR3 nucleotides read TGTGCCAGCAGTTCGCCGGCTGGCAGGGGGCGTACAGATACGCAGTATTTT. Amino acids: CASSSPAGRGRTDTQYF.

This clonotype was seen only a few times. The gene calls are TRBV5-1 and TRBJ1-1; 10 bases are shared with TRBD1. The CDR3 is 17 residues long. J gave up 0 bases and V 0 bases, and 5 bases lay outside the gene matches. Germline CDR1 and CDR2: SGHRS and YFSETQ. In nucleotides, the CDR3 is TGCGCCAGCAGCTTGGGATGGACAGGGGGGATGAACACTGAAGCTTTCTTT. It translates to CASSLGWTGGMNTEAFF.

Comments on this clonotype: Here the CDR3 omits its conserved ending phenylalanine or tryptophan, so a read error is the likely source. The chain couples TRBV20-1 to TRBJ2-3, with a tentative D call TRBD1 (5 bases). Germline V gene sequence: CDR1 DFQATT, CDR2 SNEGSKA (reference sequence). The V end lost 1 base, the J end lost 4 bases, and 9 bases lay between the germline ends. This CDR3 is built from 13 residues. For the CDR3, the DNA is TGCAGTGCTAGAGTGGGGCCCTCAGATACGCAGTATTAT. Translating it yields CSARVGPSDTQYY.

This clonotype has only a few counts. The rearrangement uses TRBV29-1 and TRBJ2-4, with D hard to call. V was trimmed by 0 bases and J by 7 bases, leaving 16 bases between them. Germline assignment: CDR1 SQVTM and CDR2 ANQGSEA. This CDR3 spans 15 amino acids. CDR3 region: CSVEDPGPYSNIQYF. CDR3 bases: TGCAGCGTTGAAGATCCGGGTCCCTATAGCAACATTCAGTACTTC.

The sample holds a few counts of this clonotype. CDR3 amino acids: CASTGSGGAEQFF. CDR3 nucleotides: TGTGCCAGCACAGGGTCTGGGGGCGCTGAGCAGTTCTTC. The V gene is TRBV5-6, the J gene TRBJ2-1; D may be TRBD1 (6 bases). Per the germline V gene, CDR1 is SGHDT and CDR2 is YYEEEE. The CDR3 is 13 amino acids. Trimming stripped 6 bases from V and 9 bases from J, with 16 bases between.

This clonotype was detected a few times. This rearrangement joins TRBV6-1 to TRBJ1-5, with 7 bases identical to TRBD1. CDR3 length equals 15 residues. Trimming took 5 bases from V and 4 from J; bases not matched to a gene: 8. Per germline, CDR1 MNHNS and CDR2 SASEGT. The CDR3 spells CASSRDSSPNQPQHF. The CDR3 region has the DNA TGTGCCAGCAGTCGGGACAGTTCCCCGAATCAGCCCCAGCATTTT.

The rearrangement joins TRBV20-1 to TRBJ2-3; 8 nucleotides match TRBD2. Germline V gives CDR1 DFQATT, CDR2 SNEGSKA (reference sequence). The CDR3 totals 15 residues. Trimming at V came to 0 bases and at J to 5 bases, leaving 7 bases not matched to a gene. The CDR3 nucleotides are TGCAGTGCTAGAGATAGTAGCGGGGTTAAAGATACGCAGTATTTT. This translates into CSARDSSGVKDTQYF.

In its sample, this clonotype was seen a few times. CDR3 in amino acids: CASSLGPGWEETQYF. DNA for the CDR3: TGTGCCAGCAGCTTAGGGCCAGGGTGGGAAGAGACCCAGTACTTC. The chain couples TRBV11-2 to TRBJ2-5, with D perhaps matching TRBD1 (5 bases). The length of the CDR3 is 15 residues. The germline CDR1 and CDR2 sequences are SGHAT and FQNNGV. V lost 1 base, J lost 3 bases, and 12 bases lay in between. Looking up the rest from reference TRBV11-2 and TRBJ2-5 gives the full variable domain: EAGVAQSPRYKIIEKRQSVAFWCNPISGHATLYWYQQILGQGPKLLIQFQNNGVVDDSQLPKDRFSAERLKGVDSTLKIQPAKLEDSAVYLCASSLGPGWEETQYFGPGTRLLVL.

The sample holds a few counts of this clonotype. The rearrangement joins TRBV20-1 to TRBJ2-3; TRBD2 agrees at 10 bases. The length of the CDR3 is 14 residues. Germline assignment: CDR1 DFQATT and CDR2 SNEGSKA (reference sequence). With 6 bases clipped from V and 1 base from J, the junction kept 4 bases outside the gene matches. CDR3 nucleotides: TGCAGTGCCAATAGCGGGGGGCGCACAGATACGCAGTATTTT. It translates to CSANSGGRTDTQYF.

The rearrangement joins TRBV7-3 to TRBJ1-1; 8 bases are a match to TRBD1. The V and J ends lost 5 bases and 2 bases, in that order; junction bases with no gene match: 4. The CDR3 runs 14 residues. In germline, CDR1 is SGHTA, CDR2 FQGTGA. The DNA of the CDR3 is TGTGCCAGCAGCATCGGACAGGGAAACACTGAAGCTTTCTTT. The encoded protein is CASSIGQGNTEAFF.

This clonotype appeared a few times. The chain couples TRBV20-1 to TRBJ2-3; D ambiguous. Per germline, CDR1 DFQATT and CDR2 SNEGSKA (reference sequence). This CDR3 is 12 amino acids long. CDR3 sequence: CRALKGTDTQYF. CDR3 bases: TGCAGAGCCCTGAAGGGCACAGATACGCAGTATTTT.

V is TRBV5-1 and J is TRBJ2-3, with D possibly being TRBD1 (5 bases). Trimming cost V 0 bases and J 6 bases, with 14 bases left between them. Germline V gene lookup returns CDR1 SGHRS and CDR2 YFSETQ. CDR3 size: 15 residues. CDR3 sequence (DNA): TGCGCCAGCAGCTTGGCCCTGGCAGGGCCCGATACGCAGTATTTT. Its protein is CASSLALAGPDTQYF.

This chain connects TRBV12-3 or TRBV12-4 to TRBJ1-1; TRBD1 matches at 7 bases. Trimming took 3 bases from V and 6 from J; bases not matched to a gene: 7. CDR3 length: 14 residues. The CDR3 sequence: CASSFYGTDPEAFF. CDR3 bases: TGTGCCAGCAGTTTCTACGGGACAGACCCTGAAGCTTTCTTT.

V and J are TRBV7-2 and TRBJ1-6; D not resolved. CDR1 and CDR2 from the germline V gene are SGHTA and FQGNSA. The CDR3 spans 13 residues. V was trimmed by 6 bases and J by 5 bases, leaving 8 bases between them. CDR3 sequence reads: CASSVWDNSPLHF. CDR3 coding DNA: TGTGCCAGCAGTGTCTGGGATAATTCACCCCTCCACTTT.

Turning to this clonotype: The junction departs from the called germline gene at one end, perhaps through a read error. The genes are TRBV5-5 and TRBJ2-1; 8 nucleotides align to TRBD2. Germline CDR1 reads SGHKS; CDR2 reads YYEKEE (reference sequence). The CDR3 is made up of 15 amino acids. The CDR3 protein is CVTAEAGVLNNEQLF. The CDR3 DNA sequence: TGTGTCACGGCGGAAGCGGGAGTGCTGAACAATGAGCAGCTCTTC.

This clonotype was recorded at least ten times. The J gene is TRBJ2-3, the V gene TRBV3-1, with TRBD2 matching over 10 bases. J gave up 15 bases and V 4 bases, and 7 bases lay outside the gene matches. The CDR3 runs 12 residues. Germline V lookup: CDR1 LGHDT, CDR2 YNNKEL (reference sequence). CDR3 coding DNA: TGTGCCAGCAGCCCAGAGCGGGGGGGCCCCTATTTT. It yields the protein CASSPERGGPYF.

V gene TRBV6-4 combines with J gene TRBJ2-1; perhaps TRBD2 as D (5 bases). Germline loops: CDR1 MRHNA, CDR2 SNTAGT. The ends were cut back, 4 bases at V and 3 bases at J, with 19 bases in the middle. The CDR3 covers 17 residues. DNA for the CDR3: TGTGCCAGCAGTGCTTCTTTTAGTGGCGGGCTCTACAATGAGCAGTTCTTC. It translates to CASSASFSGGLYNEQFF.

This clonotype was observed at least ten times. V and J are TRBV7-9 and TRBJ2-7; D perhaps matches TRBD2 (5 bases). Per germline, CDR1 SEHNR and CDR2 FQNEAQ (reference sequence). This CDR3 is built from 14 residues. V was clipped by 5 bases and J by 1 base, with 12 bases between them. DNA of the CDR3: TGTGCCAGCAGCCATTCGACTAAATCCTACGAGCAGTACTTC. The encoded protein is CASSHSTKSYEQYF.

This clonotype showed up many times. The chain has TRBV20-1 and TRBJ2-3; D unclear. Germline lookup yields CDR1 DFQATT and CDR2 SNEGSKA (reference sequence). V was shortened by 1 base and J by 4 bases, with 15 bases between the two germline ends. The CDR3 totals 15 residues. The CDR3 bases are TGCAGTGCTAGAGGGGCCCGGATGGTCTCAGATACGCAGTATTTT. Protein product: CSARGARMVSDTQYF.

A few counts support this clonotype. For the CDR3, the DNA is TGTGCCAGCAGGGCCGGACTGCACTACGAGCAGTACTTC. Protein: CASRAGLHYEQYF. The J gene is TRBJ2-7, the V gene TRBV6-6; tentative D call: TRBD2 (5 bases). Per germline, CDR1 MNHNY and CDR2 SVGAGI (reference sequence). Trimming cost V 6 bases and J 3 bases, with 12 bases left between them. The CDR3 covers 13 residues.